What follows describes a single T cell receptor (beta chain). Trimming took off 1 base at V and 2 bases at J, with 10 bases between the two ends. There are 14 residues in the CDR3. CDR1 and CDR2 (germline): SGHKS, YYEKEE (reference sequence). The data derive from a study of blood T cell repertoires in COVID-19. About the research overall: The cDNA or gDNA used as material had been derived from T cells, B-cell-depleted T cells, or PBMCs.

Sequencing used immunoSEQ multiplex PCR; TCRdb keeps in-frame clones, though not all of them. The table includes approximately 170,000 clones, 70% to 80% detected once. This receptor was identified in a woman between 70 and 85 years old in a cohort exposed to, infected with or recovered from COVID-19 (not recorded which). Material: PBMCs or T cells enriched from blood (not recorded which). The chain recombines TRBV5-5 with TRBJ2-7, with D perhaps matching TRBD1 (5 bases). The CDR3 reads CASSLTGNTYEQYF. CDR3 DNA sequence: TGTGCCAGCAGCTTGACAGGAAATACCTACGAGCAGTACTTC. Based on the CDR3 plus reference TRBV5-5 and TRBJ2-7, the full variable domain is DAGVTQSPTHLIKTRGQQVTLRCSPISGHKSVSWYQQVLGQGPQFIFQYYEKEERGRGNFPDRFSARQFPNYSSELNVNALLLGDSALYLCASSLTGNTYEQYFGPGTRLTVT.